This T cell receptor (beta chain) was profiled in a study of cytomegalovirus exposure and HLA in healthy donors. Note on this clone: Its antigen is currently unknown.

V dropped 3 bases and J dropped 0 bases, with 9 bases sitting between them. Germline values: CDR1 SGHNT, CDR2 YYREEE (reference sequence). The CDR3 runs to 15 residues. Use of 60 Vbeta and 13 Jbeta primers characterized the PCR. Here immunoSEQ multiplex PCR was the method, and the copy in TCRdb shows in-frame clones only, minus some. The sample shows about 210,000 clones, around four fifths of them seen only once. Study-wide results and caveats: Later analysis suggested most CMV-associated TCR beta chains were HLA-restricted. Later examination showed HLA-associated TCR beta chains had greater clonal expansion than equally common others. Fewer N-insertions than the roughly 630-donor mean were reportedly shown by an Asian-associated ancestry cluster in a later analysis.

The genes are TRBV5-4 and TRBJ2-2; the D gene is possibly TRBD2 (5 bases). The origin of this receptor is a man between 40 and 49 years old in good health and CMV-seropositive. Sequenced sample: PBMCs. CDR3 sequence reads: CASSSGKSNTGELFF. The CDR3 nucleotides read TGTGCCAGCAGCTCGGGAAAGTCGAACACCGGGGAGCTGTTTTTT.